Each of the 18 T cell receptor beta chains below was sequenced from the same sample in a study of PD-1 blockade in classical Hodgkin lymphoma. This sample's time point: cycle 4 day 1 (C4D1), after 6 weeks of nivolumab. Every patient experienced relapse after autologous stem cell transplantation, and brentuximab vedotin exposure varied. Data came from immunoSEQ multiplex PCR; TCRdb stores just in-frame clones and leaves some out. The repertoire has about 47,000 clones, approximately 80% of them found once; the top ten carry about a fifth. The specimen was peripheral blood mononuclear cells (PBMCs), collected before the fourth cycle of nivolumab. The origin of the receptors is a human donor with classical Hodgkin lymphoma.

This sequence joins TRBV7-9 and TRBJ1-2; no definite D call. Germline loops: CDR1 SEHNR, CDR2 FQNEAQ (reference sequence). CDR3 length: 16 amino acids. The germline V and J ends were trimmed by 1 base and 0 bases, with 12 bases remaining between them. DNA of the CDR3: TGTGCCAGCAGCTTAGGGACCGCTGGTACTAACTATGGCTACACCTTC. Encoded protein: CASSLGTAGTNYGYTF.

The CDR3 reads CASAPSGGAYNEQFF. CDR3 bases: TGTGCCAGCGCCCCTTCGGGGGGCGCCTACAATGAGCAGTTCTTC. The chain has TRBV6-4 and TRBJ2-1; the D gene is possibly TRBD2 (7 bases). With 8 bases removed from V and 2 bases from J, the gap between germline ends came to 16 bases. This CDR3 is built from 15 residues. The V gene's germline CDR1 is MRHNA and CDR2 SNTAGT.

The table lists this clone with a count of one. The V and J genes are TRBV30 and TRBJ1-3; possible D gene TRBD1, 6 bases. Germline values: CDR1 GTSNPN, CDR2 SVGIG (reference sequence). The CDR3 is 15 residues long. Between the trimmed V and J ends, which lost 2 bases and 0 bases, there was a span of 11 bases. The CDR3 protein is CAWSRGTNSGNTIYF. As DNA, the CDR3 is TGTGCCTGGAGTAGGGGGACCAACTCTGGAAACACCATATATTTT. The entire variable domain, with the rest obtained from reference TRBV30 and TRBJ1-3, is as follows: SQTIHQWPATLVQPVGSPLSLECTVEGTSNPNLYWYRQAAGRGLQLLFYSVGIGQISSEVPQNLSASRPQDRQFILSSKKLLLSDSGFYLCAWSRGTNSGNTIYFGEGSWLTVV.

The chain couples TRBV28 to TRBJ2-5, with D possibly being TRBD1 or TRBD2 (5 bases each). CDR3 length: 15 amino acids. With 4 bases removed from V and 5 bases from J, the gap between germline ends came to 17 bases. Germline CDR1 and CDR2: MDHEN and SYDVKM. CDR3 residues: CASSSHPGTGETQYF. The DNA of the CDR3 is TGTGCCAGCAGTTCCCACCCGGGGACCGGTGAGACCCAGTACTTC.

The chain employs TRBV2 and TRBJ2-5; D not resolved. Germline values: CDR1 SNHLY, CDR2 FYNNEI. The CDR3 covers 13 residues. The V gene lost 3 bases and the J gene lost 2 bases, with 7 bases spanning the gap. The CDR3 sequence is CASSDHEQETQYF. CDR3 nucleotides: TGTGCCAGCAGTGACCATGAACAAGAGACCCAGTACTTC.

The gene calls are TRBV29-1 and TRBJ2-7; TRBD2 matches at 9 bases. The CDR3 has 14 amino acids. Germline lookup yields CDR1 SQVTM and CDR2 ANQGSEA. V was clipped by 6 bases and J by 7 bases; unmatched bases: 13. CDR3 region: CSVQRGGGEEEQYF. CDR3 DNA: TGCAGCGTCCAAAGGGGCGGGGGGGAGGAAGAGCAGTACTTC.

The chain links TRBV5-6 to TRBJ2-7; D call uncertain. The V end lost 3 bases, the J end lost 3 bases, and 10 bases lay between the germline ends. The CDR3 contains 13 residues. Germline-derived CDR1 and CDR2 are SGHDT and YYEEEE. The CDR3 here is CASSSTLSYEQYF. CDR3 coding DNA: TGTGCCAGCAGCTCCACTTTGAGCTACGAGCAGTACTTC.

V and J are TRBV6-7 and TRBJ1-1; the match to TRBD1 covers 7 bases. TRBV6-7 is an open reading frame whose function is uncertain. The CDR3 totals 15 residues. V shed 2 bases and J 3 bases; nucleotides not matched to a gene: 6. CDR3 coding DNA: TGTGCCAGCAGTTACGAGACAGGGAATGACACTGAAGCTTTCTTT. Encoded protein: CASSYETGNDTEAFF.

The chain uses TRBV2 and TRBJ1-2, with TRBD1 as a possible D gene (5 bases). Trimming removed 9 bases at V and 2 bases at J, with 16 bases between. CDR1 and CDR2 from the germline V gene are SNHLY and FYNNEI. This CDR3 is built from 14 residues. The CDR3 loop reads CASSSTALNYGYTF. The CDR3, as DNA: TGTGCCAGTTCCTCGACAGCCCTGAACTATGGCTACACCTTC. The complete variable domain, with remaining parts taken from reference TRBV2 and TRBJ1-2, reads EPEVTQTPSHQVTQMGQEVILRCVPISNHLYFYWYRQILGQKVEFLVSFYNNEISEKSEIFDDQFSVERPDGSNFTLKIRSTKLEDSAMYFCASSSTALNYGYTFGSGTRLTVV.

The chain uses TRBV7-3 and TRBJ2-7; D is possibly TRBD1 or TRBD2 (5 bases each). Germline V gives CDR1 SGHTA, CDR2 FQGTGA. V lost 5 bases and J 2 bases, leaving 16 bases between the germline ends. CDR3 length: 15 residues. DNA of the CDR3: TGTGCCAGCAGCCCACACGGGACGGACACCTACGAGCAGTACTTC. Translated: CASSPHGTDTYEQYF.

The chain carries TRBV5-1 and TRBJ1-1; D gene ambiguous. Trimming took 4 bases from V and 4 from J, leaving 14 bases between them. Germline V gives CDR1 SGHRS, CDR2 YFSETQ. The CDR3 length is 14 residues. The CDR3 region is CASSLNGETTEAFF. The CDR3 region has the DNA TGCGCCAGCAGCCTAAACGGGGAGACCACTGAAGCTTTCTTT.

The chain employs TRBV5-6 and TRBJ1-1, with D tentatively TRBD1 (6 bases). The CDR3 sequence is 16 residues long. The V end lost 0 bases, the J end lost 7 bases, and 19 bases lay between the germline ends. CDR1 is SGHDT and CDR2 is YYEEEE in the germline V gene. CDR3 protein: CASSLAGGAQAHEAFF. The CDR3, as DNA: TGTGCCAGCAGCTTGGCCGGGGGGGCGCAGGCCCATGAAGCTTTCTTT.

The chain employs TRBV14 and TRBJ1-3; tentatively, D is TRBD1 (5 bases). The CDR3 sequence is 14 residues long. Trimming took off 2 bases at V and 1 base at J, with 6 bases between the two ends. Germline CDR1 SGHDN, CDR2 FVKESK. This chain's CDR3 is CASSQWGSGNTIYF. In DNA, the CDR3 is TGTGCCAGCAGCCAATGGGGGTCTGGAAACACCATATATTTT. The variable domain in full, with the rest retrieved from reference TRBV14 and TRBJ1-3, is EAGVTQFPSHSVIEKGQTVTLRCDPISGHDNLYWYRRVMGKEIKFLLHFVKESKQDESGMPNNRFLAERTGGTYSTLKVQPAELEDSGVYFCASSQWGSGNTIYFGEGSWLTVV.

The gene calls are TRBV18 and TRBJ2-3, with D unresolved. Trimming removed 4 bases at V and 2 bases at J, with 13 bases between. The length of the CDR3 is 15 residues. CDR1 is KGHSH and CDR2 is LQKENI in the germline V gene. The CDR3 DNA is TGTGCCAGCTCACGCGGTCAGCCAGCCACAGATACGCAGTATTTT. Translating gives CASSRGQPATDTQYF.

CDR3 in DNA: TGTGCCAGCAGCTTGGGTGGGCAGGGACAGCGGACTGAAGCTTTCTTT. This gives the protein CASSLGGQGQRTEAFF. The chain has TRBV5-4 and TRBJ1-1, with 7 bases aligning to TRBD1. The CDR3 is made up of 16 amino acids. With V trimmed by 0 bases and J by 5 bases, 10 bases remained unmatched. Germline lookup yields CDR1 SGHNT and CDR2 YYREEE (reference sequence).

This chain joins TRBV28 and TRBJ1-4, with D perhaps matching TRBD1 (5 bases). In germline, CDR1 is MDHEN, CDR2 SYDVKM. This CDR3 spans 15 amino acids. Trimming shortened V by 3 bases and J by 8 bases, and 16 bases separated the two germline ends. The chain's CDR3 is CASSLPGGALEKLFF. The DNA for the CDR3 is TGTGCCAGCAGTTTGCCCGGTGGGGCTCTCGAAAAACTGTTTTTT. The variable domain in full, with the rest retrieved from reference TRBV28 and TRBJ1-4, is DVKVTQSSRYLVKRTGEKVFLECVQDMDHENMFWYRQDPGLGLRLIYFSYDVKMKEKGDIPEGYSVSREKKERFSLILESASTNQTSMYLCASSLPGGALEKLFFGSGTQLSVL.

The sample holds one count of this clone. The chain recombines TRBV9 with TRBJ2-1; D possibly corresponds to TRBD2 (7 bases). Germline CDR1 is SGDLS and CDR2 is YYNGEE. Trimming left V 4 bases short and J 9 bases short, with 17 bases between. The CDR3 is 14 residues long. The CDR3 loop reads CASSPRGRGIEQFF. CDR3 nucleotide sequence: TGTGCCAGCAGCCCCCGAGGGAGGGGGATTGAGCAGTTCTTC.

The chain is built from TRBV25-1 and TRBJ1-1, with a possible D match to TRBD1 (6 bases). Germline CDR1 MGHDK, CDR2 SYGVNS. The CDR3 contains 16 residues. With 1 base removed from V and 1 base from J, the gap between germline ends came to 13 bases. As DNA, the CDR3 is TGTGCCAGCAGTGAATTAGGGGGGCGCGAGAACACTGAAGCTTTCTTT. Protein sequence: CASSELGGRENTEAFF.